This record covers a single T cell receptor beta chain. These data originate in a study of cytomegalovirus exposure and HLA in healthy donors. The PCR used 60 Vbeta and 13 Jbeta primers. The repertoire was sequenced with immunoSEQ multiplex PCR; TCRdb's copy has only in-frame clones and lacks some. The table includes approximately 160,000 clones, about 75% detected once. Sequences were obtained from PBMCs. The clonotype comes from a male donor in good health and CMV-seronegative.

CDR3 region: CASSSLLGGRSYNEQFF. The CDR3 nucleotides are TGCGCCAGCAGCTCCTTGCTCGGGGGTCGCTCCTACAATGAGCAGTTCTTC. V usage is TRBV5-1 and J usage is TRBJ2-1; D possibly corresponds to TRBD2 (6 bases). From germline, CDR1 is SGHRS and CDR2 YFSETQ. There are 17 residues in the CDR3. V lost 3 bases, J lost 0 bases, and 16 bases lay in between.